These 31 T cell receptor beta chains came from one sample sequenced in a study of blood T cells in healthy people across ages. A sample-barcoded 5' primer and a J-beta primer mix were used in a second PCR of roughly 6 to 11 cycles. MiXCR, applied by TCRdb to the 5' RACE reads, yields one record per CDR3 protein. The sample consists of 1.8 million or so distinct CDR3 sequences, roughly two fifths of them appearing once. Sequenced material: blood. The receptors were sampled from a human donor in good health.

This clonotype was counted once. V gene TRBV7-8 combines with J gene TRBJ2-3, with TRBD2 identical over 11 bases. Trimming cost V 1 base and J 9 bases; bases outside gene matches: 9. The V gene's germline CDR1 is SGHVS and CDR2 FQNEAQ. The CDR3 totals 16 residues. Written as DNA, the CDR3 is TGTGCCAGCAGCTTAGTAGCGGGGGGGCCCTTGATGACGCAGTATTTT. Its protein product is CASSLVAGGPLMTQYF.

This chain uses TRBV2 with TRBJ2-3, with D perhaps given as TRBD1 or TRBD2 (5 bases each). V lost 8 bases, J lost 0 bases, and 18 bases lay in between. The CDR3 runs to 16 residues. Germline CDR1 reads SNHLY; CDR2 reads FYNNEI. Here the CDR3 reads CASVHPGTSSTDTQYF. The CDR3, as DNA: TGTGCCAGCGTCCATCCGGGGACGAGCAGCACAGATACGCAGTATTTT.

This clonotype occurred a few times. The genes are TRBV20-1 and TRBJ2-7; D is uncertain. Trimming removed 1 base at V and 4 bases at J, with 8 bases between. The CDR3 covers 12 residues. CDR1 is DFQATT, CDR2 SNEGSKA, per germline (reference sequence). CDR3 sequence reads: CSARGQDYEQYF. For the CDR3, the DNA is TGCAGTGCTAGAGGTCAGGATTACGAGCAGTACTTC.

The genes are TRBV9 and TRBJ2-1; TRBD2 matches at 9 bases. This CDR3 comprises 16 residues. CDR1 and CDR2 from the germline V gene are SGDLS and YYNGEE. Unmatched junction bases numbered 8, after V lost 3 bases and J lost 4 bases. The CDR3 region is CASSEGLAGTYNEQFF. The CDR3 DNA is TGTGCCAGCAGCGAAGGCCTAGCGGGGACTTACAATGAGCAGTTCTTC.

To note about this clonotype: One end of the junction is discordant with germline, which a read error may explain. The chain employs TRBV20-1 and TRBJ2-7; 8 nucleotides match TRBD1. Germline CDR1 reads DFQATT; CDR2 reads SNEGSKA (reference sequence). This CDR3 has 16 residues. As DNA, the CDR3 is TGCAGTACTAGAGATTTGGGGACAGGCAATATGTACGAGCAGTACTTC. It encodes CSTRDLGTGNMYEQYF.

This clonotype has a handful of counts. The rearrangement links TRBV9 to TRBJ2-7; 10 bases are shared with TRBD2. In germline, CDR1 is SGDLS, CDR2 YYNGEE. The CDR3 spans 16 residues. Trimming removed 0 bases from V and 5 bases from J; junction bases left unmatched: 8. DNA for the CDR3: TGTGCCAGCAGCGTAGTTTGGAGCGGGGGGGCCCACGAGCAGTACTTC. Translating it yields CASSVVWSGGAHEQYF. Based on the CDR3 plus reference TRBV9 and TRBJ2-7, the full variable domain is DSGVTQTPKHLITATGQRVTLRCSPRSGDLSVYWYQQSLDQGLQFLIQYYNGEERAKGNILERFSAQQFPDLHSELNLSSLELGDSALYFCASSVVWSGGAHEQYFGPGTRLTVT.

In its sample, this clonotype was seen a few times. The rearrangement joins TRBV5-4 to TRBJ1-2; D is unresolved. Germline-derived CDR1 and CDR2 are SGHNT and YYREEE (reference sequence). Between the trimmed V and J ends, which lost 1 base and 2 bases, there was a span of 9 bases. The CDR3 is 14 residues long. The CDR3 loop is CASSLKASNYGYTF. DNA for the CDR3: TGTGCCAGCAGCTTGAAAGCCTCCAACTATGGCTACACCTTC.

The rearrangement uses TRBV5-1 and TRBJ2-1, with D uncertain. Deletions cut 0 bases from V and 6 bases from J, with 16 bases between. CDR3 length: 16 residues. Looked up from germline, CDR1 is SGHRS and CDR2 is YFSETQ. The CDR3 here is CASSLGAAILSNEQFF. CDR3 nucleotide sequence: TGCGCCAGCAGCTTGGGGGCAGCAATCTTATCCAATGAGCAGTTCTTC.

DNA for the CDR3: TGCGCCAGCAGTGACGTTCAGGGGGCTGAAGATACGCAGTATTTT. It specifies CASSDVQGAEDTQYF. The V gene is TRBV5-1, the J gene TRBJ2-3; 8 positions match TRBD1. The length of the CDR3 is 15 residues. The trim removed 5 bases at V and 5 bases at J, leaving 10 bases unmatched. Per germline, CDR1 SGHRS and CDR2 YFSETQ.

In this sample, this clonotype turned up a few times. V and J are TRBV7-2 and TRBJ2-3; 10 nucleotides align to TRBD2. The CDR3 is 14 residues long. Trimming removed 5 bases from V and 10 bases from J; junction bases left unmatched: 9. The germline gives CDR1 SGHTA, CDR2 FQGNSA. CDR3 coding DNA: TGTGCCAGCAGCCCAGCCCTAGCGGGGGTTTCGCAGTATTTT. As protein: CASSPALAGVSQYF.

Points on this clonotype: A much larger clonotype is one base distant, so this may be a read error. V is TRBV5-1 and J is TRBJ2-5; possibly TRBD1 or TRBD2 for D (6 bases each). This CDR3 is built from 14 residues. Germline V CDR1 and CDR2: SGHRS, YFSETQ. The V end was cut by 3 bases, the J end by 2 bases, with 11 bases between. The CDR3 region has the DNA TGCGCCAGCAGCTGGGGGGCTAAACAAGAGACCCAGTACTTC. Protein sequence: CASSWGAKQETQYF.

The chain combines TRBV29-1 with TRBJ2-5; tentatively, D is TRBD1 (6 bases). Trimming pared 2 bases from V and 0 bases from J, leaving 10 bases between. CDR1 is SQVTM, CDR2 ANQGSEA, per germline. This CDR3 is 14 amino acids long. In nucleotides, the CDR3 is TGCAGCGTTGAAAGTGGGGGCTACCAAGAGACCCAGTACTTC. Protein product: CSVESGGYQETQYF.

This clonotype was counted at least ten times. The chain carries TRBV4-3 and TRBJ2-7; D gene unclear. Germline CDR1 LGHNA, CDR2 YSLEER. V was shortened by 0 bases and J by 2 bases, with 5 bases between the two germline ends. CDR3 length: 13 amino acids. The CDR3: CASSQDWAYEQYF. In nucleotides, the CDR3 is TGCGCCAGCAGCCAAGATTGGGCCTACGAGCAGTACTTC.

This chain joins TRBV7-2 and TRBJ2-7, with D tentatively TRBD1 (6 bases). The J call may be faulty, since TRBJ2-5 better matches the DNA end. Germline CDR1 reads SGHTA; CDR2 reads FQGNSA. The CDR3 contains 15 residues. The CDR3 coding sequence is TGTGCCAGCAGCTTAGGGCCAGGGCAGGGGGAGACCCAGTACTTC. It translates to CASSLGPGQGETQYF.

The chain links TRBV29-1 to TRBJ1-1; D uncertain. Trimming stripped 3 bases from V and 1 base from J, with 12 bases between. This CDR3 comprises 14 residues. Looked up from germline, CDR1 is SQVTM and CDR2 is ANQGSEA. The CDR3 sequence: CSVEGRVGNTEAFF. DNA for the CDR3: TGCAGCGTTGAGGGAAGGGTCGGGAACACTGAAGCTTTCTTT.

The V call is TRBV9, the J call TRBJ1-5; no clear D gene. The CDR3 totals 14 residues. The V gene's germline CDR1 is SGDLS and CDR2 YYNGEE. Trimming took 0 bases from V and 6 from J, leaving 10 bases between them. CDR3 amino acids: CASSVGGGPQPQHF. DNA for the CDR3: TGTGCCAGCAGCGTAGGTGGAGGCCCTCAGCCCCAGCATTTT. The variable domain in full, completed from reference TRBV9 and TRBJ1-5, reads DSGVTQTPKHLITATGQRVTLRCSPRSGDLSVYWYQQSLDQGLQFLIQYYNGEERAKGNILERFSAQQFPDLHSELNLSSLELGDSALYFCASSVGGGPQPQHFGDGTRLSIL.

The V call is TRBV7-2, the J call TRBJ2-7; 13 nucleotides line up with TRBD2. This CDR3 is built from 18 residues. Trimming cost V 0 bases and J 2 bases; bases outside gene matches: 7. The germline CDR1 and CDR2 sequences are SGHTA and FQGNSA. The DNA for the CDR3 is TGTGCCAGCAGCTTAGCGACTAGCGGGGGGTCACATACCTACGAGCAGTACTTC. It is translated as CASSLATSGGSHTYEQYF.

In this sample, this clonotype turned up many times. The chain carries TRBV29-1 and TRBJ2-1; D not resolved. Trimming left V 3 bases short and J 5 bases short, with 14 bases between. Germline V CDR1 and CDR2: SQVTM, ANQGSEA. This CDR3 contains 14 residues. The CDR3 DNA reads as TGCAGCGTTGACAACAGACCGAGGAACAATGAGCAGTTCTTC. It yields the protein CSVDNRPRNNEQFF.

The chain couples TRBV7-9 to TRBJ2-2; 9 bases are shared with TRBD1. J was trimmed by 0 bases and V by 6 bases; bases with no gene match: 5. From germline, CDR1 is SEHNR and CDR2 FQNEAQ (reference sequence). The CDR3 is made up of 16 amino acids. The CDR3 coding sequence is TGTGCCAGCAGGATTGGGACAGGGACGAACACCGGGGAGCTGTTTTTT. Translation gives CASRIGTGTNTGELFF.

This clonotype was seen more than once but under ten times. The chain recombines TRBV7-3 with TRBJ1-2, with 8 bases lining up with TRBD1. Germline lookup yields CDR1 SGHTA and CDR2 FQGTGA. This CDR3 spans 14 amino acids. With 5 bases clipped from V and 8 bases from J, the junction kept 10 bases outside the gene matches. CDR3 amino acids: CASSQLGQGQGYTF. CDR3 nucleotide sequence: TGTGCCAGCAGCCAGCTCGGACAGGGTCAAGGCTACACCTTC.

The V and J genes are TRBV10-3 and TRBJ1-6; TRBD1 is a possible D gene (5 bases). Germline loops: CDR1 ENHRY, CDR2 SYGVKD. CDR3 length: 13 amino acids. The V and J ends lost 6 bases and 5 bases respectively, with 8 bases between them. CDR3 sequence reads: CAIRGRDNSPLHF. In DNA, the CDR3 is TGTGCCATCAGGGGCAGGGATAATTCACCCCTCCACTTT.

This clonotype has just a few counts. The chain links TRBV15 to TRBJ1-5; perhaps TRBD1 as D (5 bases). Germline lookup yields CDR1 LNHNV and CDR2 YYDKDF (reference sequence). The CDR3 runs to 16 residues. The germline V and J ends were trimmed by 0 bases and 2 bases, with 11 bases remaining between them. The CDR3 nucleotides are TGTGCCACCAGCAGAGATCGCGGAGGGGGCAATCAGCCCCAGCATTTT. Translated: CATSRDRGGGNQPQHF.

V and J are TRBV10-3 and TRBJ2-2, with D possibly called TRBD1 or TRBD2 (6 bases each). Germline loops: CDR1 ENHRY, CDR2 SYGVKD. V was cut by 10 bases and J by 3 bases, with 15 bases left in between. CDR3 length: 14 amino acids. The chain's CDR3 is CATRRGSYTGELFF. DNA of the CDR3: TGTGCCACCCGGAGGGGGTCTTACACCGGGGAGCTGTTTTTT.

A few counts support this clonotype. Written as DNA, the CDR3 is TGTGCCACAACCTCTCCATCCGGGGTTTTCTACGAGCAGTACTTC. Protein product: CATTSPSGVFYEQYF. This chain uses TRBV28 with TRBJ2-7; D is possibly TRBD2 (5 bases). The CDR3 sequence is 15 residues long. Trimming removed 10 bases at V and 3 bases at J, with 22 bases between. CDR1 and CDR2 (germline): MDHEN, SYDVKM.

This clonotype has more than one count but fewer than ten. The chain joins TRBV5-1 to TRBJ2-1; 10 bases agree with TRBD2. CDR1 and CDR2 from the germline V gene are SGHRS and YFSETQ. Unmatched junction bases numbered 4, after V lost 4 bases and J lost 6 bases. CDR3 length: 14 amino acids. The CDR3 spells CASSLAGDINEQFF. CDR3 DNA sequence: TGCGCCAGCAGCCTAGCGGGGGACATCAATGAGCAGTTCTTC.

This clonotype was seen a handful of times. This sequence joins TRBV6-1 and TRBJ1-1; unclear D gene. Germline CDR1 and CDR2: MNHNS and SASEGT. The CDR3 spans 12 residues. Trimming took off 4 bases at V and 6 bases at J, with 9 bases between the two ends. The CDR3 region has the DNA TGTGCCAGCAGTGGGAGGGCAGCTGAAGCTTTCTTT. Translating it yields CASSGRAAEAFF.

This clonotype was counted a few times. The chain carries TRBV20-1 and TRBJ2-3; 8 bases line up with TRBD2. The junction had 10 bases not matched to a gene; V was cut back by 0 bases and J by 5 bases. The CDR3 has 16 residues. Germline V gene data show CDR1 as DFQATT and CDR2 as SNEGSKA (reference sequence). The CDR3 sequence is CSARDGGSGDGDTQYF. DNA of the CDR3: TGCAGTGCTAGAGATGGGGGTAGCGGGGATGGAGATACGCAGTATTTT.

This clonotype was seen at least ten times. The rearrangement joins TRBV4-2 to TRBJ2-1; 9 positions match TRBD2. Trimming cost V 0 bases and J 11 bases; bases outside gene matches: 11. The CDR3 has 16 residues. The germline gives CDR1 LGHNA, CDR2 YNFKEQ. CDR3 sequence reads: CASSQDESGGPQQQFF. CDR3 sequence (DNA): TGTGCCAGCAGCCAAGATGAAAGCGGGGGGCCTCAACAGCAGTTCTTC.

This clonotype showed up just a few times. The chain links TRBV15 to TRBJ2-5; no clear D gene. The CDR3 sequence is 14 residues long. Germline lookup yields CDR1 LNHNV and CDR2 YYDKDF (reference sequence). The V gene lost 1 base and the J gene lost 5 bases, with 11 bases spanning the gap. The CDR3 sequence: CATSRAPTTETQYF. The CDR3 DNA is TGTGCCACCAGCAGAGCTCCAACTACGGAGACCCAGTACTTC.

The chain is built from TRBV24-1 and TRBJ1-5, with 8 bases lining up with TRBD1. Germline V gene sequence: CDR1 KGHDR, CDR2 SFDVKD. This CDR3 contains 15 residues. V dropped 3 bases and J dropped 2; count of bases not matched to a gene: 2. The CDR3 nucleotides are TGTGCCACCAGTGATGAACAGGGGGGCAATCAGCCCCAGCATTTT. Amino acids: CATSDEQGGNQPQHF.

The genes are TRBV25-1 and TRBJ2-6, with 9 bases fitting TRBD1. The CDR3 covers 18 residues. Germline-derived CDR1 and CDR2 are MGHDK and SYGVNS. V gave up 4 bases and J gave up 2 bases; unmatched junction bases: 9. The CDR3 nucleotides are TGTGCCAGCAGTGGACCGGGACAGGGAAGCCCTGGGGCCAACGTCCTGACTTTC. Protein sequence: CASSGPGQGSPGANVLTF.